The entry below describes one T cell receptor beta chain. Its cognate antigen is unknown. V was pared by 4 bases and J by 2 bases, with 5 bases of the junction left unmatched. CDR1 SGHNT and CDR2 YYREEE come from the germline V gene (reference sequence). CDR3 length equals 16 residues. The source of the sample is a study of shared clonotypes between healthy human individuals. Study details: Three plates each covered CD4 naive and memory; CD8 naive two, CD8 memory one.

DNA at about 210 ng, about 30,000 T cell genomes, went into sorted-subset replicate PCRs. Here immunoSEQ multiplex PCR was the method, and the copy in TCRdb shows in-frame clones only, minus some. Among approximately 640,000 clones, 72% were seen once, and the ten largest hold less than 2%. Naive CD4+ cells were CD45RA-selected; the remaining cells were memory. General study results and limits: Richness estimates generally favored naive over memory subsets.

This sequence joins TRBV5-4 and TRBJ2-3; 12 nucleotides line up with TRBD2. Material for sequencing was memory CD4+ T cells sorted from blood. Described subset: CD45RA-negative fraction. The origin of this receptor is a woman aged 25 to 39 in good health. CDR3 protein: CASSLLAGGITDTQYF. The DNA of the CDR3 is TGTGCCAGCAGCCTACTAGCGGGAGGCATCACAGATACGCAGTATTTT.